The present T cell receptor beta chain was sequenced within a study of T cell changes during pregnancy in multiple sclerosis. TCRdb keeps only in-frame clones here, not all; method: immunoSEQ multiplex PCR. The sample shows tens of thousands of clones, over 80% of them seen only once. Germline-derived CDR1 and CDR2 are SNHLY and FYNNEI. This CDR3 has 12 amino acids. V lost 8 bases and J lost 2, with 8 bases in between. This chain links TRBV2 with TRBJ2-3; D uncertain. This material consisted of peripheral blood, taken in the third trimester of pregnancy. The source is a female donor in good health, enrolled as a control in a pregnancy study. The CDR3 is CASSPSTDTQYF. The CDR3 DNA follows: TGTGCCAGCTCCCCCTCCACAGATACGCAGTATTTT.